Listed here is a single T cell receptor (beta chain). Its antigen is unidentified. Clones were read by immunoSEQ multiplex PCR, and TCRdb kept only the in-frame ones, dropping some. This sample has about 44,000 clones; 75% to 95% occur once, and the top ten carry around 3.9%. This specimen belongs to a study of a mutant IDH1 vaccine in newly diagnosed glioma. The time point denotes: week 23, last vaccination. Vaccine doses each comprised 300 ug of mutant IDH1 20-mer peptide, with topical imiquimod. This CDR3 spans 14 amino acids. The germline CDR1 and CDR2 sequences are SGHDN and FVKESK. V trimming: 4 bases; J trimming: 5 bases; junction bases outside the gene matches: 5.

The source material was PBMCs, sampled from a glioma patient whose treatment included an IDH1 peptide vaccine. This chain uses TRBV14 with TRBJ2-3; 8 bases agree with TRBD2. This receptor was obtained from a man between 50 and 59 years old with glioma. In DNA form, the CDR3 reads TGTGCCAGCAGCCCGGGACTAGAGGTAGATACGCAGTATTTT. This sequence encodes CASSPGLEVDTQYF.